The next 29 T cell receptor beta chains were all read from a single sample in a study of CD8 T cells in ankylosing spondylitis. Study-level results: Characteristic of ankylosing spondylitis blood, it appeared, was a TCR beta motif comprising roughly eight highly homologous variants.

The antigens of these receptors remain unknown. MiXCR, applied by TCRdb to the 5' RACE reads, yields one record per CDR3 protein. The sample records fewer than 550,000 distinct CDR3 sequences, about 5.4% being singletons. Source material: blood, either unsorted or a sorted T cell fraction (not recorded which). The receptors were gathered from a male donor with ankylosing spondylitis.

This clonotype has a handful of counts. J is TRBJ2-1 and V is TRBV3-1, with 9 nucleotides matching TRBD2. J gave up 5 bases and V 7 bases, and 6 bases lay outside the gene matches. Germline loops: CDR1 LGHDT, CDR2 YNNKEL (reference sequence). The CDR3 has 14 residues. The CDR3 nucleotides read TGTGCCAGCACGCGGGCTAGCGGGGACAATGAGCAGTTCTTC. Its protein product is CASTRASGDNEQFF.

V is TRBV9 and J is TRBJ2-5; D is perhaps TRBD1 (6 bases). This CDR3 is built from 15 residues. Trimming took off 0 bases at V and 2 bases at J, with 11 bases between the two ends. CDR1 and CDR2 (germline): SGDLS, YYNGEE. The CDR3 bases are TGTGCCAGCAGCGTAGGCAGGGGTCGGCAAGAGACCCAGTACTTC. As protein: CASSVGRGRQETQYF. Using reference TRBV9 and TRBJ2-5 for the parts outside the CDR3, the full variable domain is DSGVTQTPKHLITATGQRVTLRCSPRSGDLSVYWYQQSLDQGLQFLIQYYNGEERAKGNILERFSAQQFPDLHSELNLSSLELGDSALYFCASSVGRGRQETQYFGPGTRLLVL.

This chain uses TRBV5-1 with TRBJ1-1, with D possibly matching TRBD1 (5 bases). V was shortened by 4 bases and J by 0 bases, with 13 bases between the two germline ends. Germline V gene sequence: CDR1 SGHRS, CDR2 YFSETQ. This CDR3 spans 15 amino acids. CDR3 sequence: CASSAGTGLNTEAFF. CDR3 nucleotides: TGCGCCAGCAGCGCTGGGACGGGGCTGAACACTGAAGCTTTCTTT.

This clonotype turned up a few times. This chain connects TRBV25-1 to TRBJ2-5; D is uncertain. The CDR3 length is 14 residues. The germline V and J ends were trimmed by 10 bases and 5 bases, with 20 bases remaining between them. Germline V gives CDR1 MGHDK, CDR2 SYGVNS. The CDR3 DNA follows: TGTGCCAACGAACAGACCCGTCACCGGGAGACCCAGTACTTC. It is translated as CANEQTRHRETQYF.

This clonotype appeared many times. The CDR3 sequence is CASSFSGVGHTEAFF. DNA of the CDR3: TGCGCCAGCAGCTTTTCAGGGGTAGGACACACTGAAGCTTTCTTT. The chain has TRBV5-1 and TRBJ1-1; D is possibly TRBD1 (6 bases). CDR3 length: 15 residues. Trimming removed 2 bases from V and 3 bases from J, with 14 bases in between. CDR1 and CDR2 from the germline V gene are SGHRS and YFSETQ.

The sample holds many counts of this clonotype. The rearrangement joins TRBV20-1 to TRBJ1-5; the D is unclear. Germline CDR1 and CDR2: DFQATT and SNEGSKA (reference sequence). Trimming removed 6 bases at V and 0 bases at J, with 15 bases between. The CDR3 covers 15 residues. CDR3 sequence: CSASIDTYSNQPQHF. CDR3 bases: TGCAGTGCAAGTATCGACACCTATAGCAATCAGCCCCAGCATTTT.

The gene calls are TRBV6-2 or TRBV6-3 and TRBJ1-1; TRBD1 might be the D (5 bases). V was cut by 2 bases and J by 5 bases, with 12 bases left in between. Germline assignment: CDR1 MNHEY and CDR2 SVGEGT. The CDR3 runs to 14 residues. This CDR3 is CASSYGSGWTEAFF. The CDR3 DNA sequence: TGTGCCAGCAGTTACGGGTCAGGGTGGACTGAAGCTTTCTTT.

Ten or more counts support this clonotype. The genes are TRBV29-1 and TRBJ2-3; the D gene could be TRBD1 or TRBD2 (5 bases each). Germline lookup yields CDR1 SQVTM and CDR2 ANQGSEA. Trimming removed 7 bases from V and 2 bases from J, with 13 bases in between. The CDR3 has 13 residues. The CDR3 bases are TGCAGCGGGAAGGGACGGCTCACAGATACGCAGTATTTT. Translation gives CSGKGRLTDTQYF.

This clonotype was counted many times. One end of the junction is discordant with germline, which a read error may explain. This sequence joins TRBV6-2 or TRBV6-3 and TRBJ2-7; no firm D call. This CDR3 contains 15 residues. Looked up from germline, CDR1 is MNHEY and CDR2 is SVGEGT. The CDR3 spells CASSYSGRISYEQYF. The CDR3 nucleotides are TGTGCCAGCAGCTACTCGGGTAGGATTTCCTACGAGCAGTACTTC.

This clonotype was seen repeatedly, ten times or more. The chain employs TRBV4-2 and TRBJ2-7, with 11 bases that match TRBD1. V was pared by 0 bases and J by 4 bases, with 2 bases of the junction left unmatched. The germline V gene has CDR1 LGHNA and CDR2 YNFKEQ. The CDR3 contains 15 residues. The CDR3 DNA sequence: TGTGCCAGCAGCCAAGAGGACAGGGGGCTATACGAGCAGTACTTC. This encodes CASSQEDRGLYEQYF.

This clonotype was seen at least ten times. This sequence joins TRBV4-2 and TRBJ2-7; 9 bases line up with TRBD1. From germline, CDR1 is LGHNA and CDR2 YNFKEQ. The ends lost 4 bases at V and 0 bases at J; junction bases unmatched: 13. This CDR3 is 18 amino acids long. CDR3 amino acids: CASSRQNGQGIASYEQYF. The DNA of the CDR3 is TGTGCCAGCAGCCGACAAAACGGACAGGGGATCGCCTCCTACGAGCAGTACTTC.

This clonotype was recorded at least ten times. The chain carries TRBV20-1 and TRBJ1-5; D gene unclear. The CDR3 runs 14 residues. V lost 2 bases and J 0 bases, leaving 8 bases between the germline ends. Germline-derived CDR1 and CDR2 are DFQATT and SNEGSKA (reference sequence). The CDR3 loop reads CSARRLSSNQPQHF. The CDR3 region has the DNA TGCAGTGCTAGAAGGCTGTCTAGCAATCAGCCCCAGCATTTT.

V and J are TRBV6-6 and TRBJ2-1, with D hard to call. Germline V CDR1 and CDR2: MNHNY, SVGAGI (reference sequence). This CDR3 has 13 residues. V was trimmed by 6 bases and J by 9 bases, leaving 15 bases between them. This chain's CDR3 is CASSFRLGPEQFF. The CDR3 nucleotides are TGTGCCAGCAGCTTCCGACTCGGGCCTGAGCAGTTCTTC.

There are many counts of this clonotype. The V gene is TRBV20-1, the J gene TRBJ2-1, with 10 bases that match TRBD2. With 4 bases clipped from V and 0 bases from J, the junction kept 3 bases outside the gene matches. CDR1 and CDR2 from the germline V gene are DFQATT and SNEGSKA (reference sequence). The CDR3 totals 15 residues. In DNA form, the CDR3 reads TGCAGTGCTATACCTAGCGGGGGCTCCTACAATGAGCAGTTCTTC. Its translation: CSAIPSGGSYNEQFF.

In its sample, this clonotype was seen many times. The rearrangement joins TRBV10-1 to TRBJ2-7; D gene ambiguous. There are 15 residues in the CDR3. The germline V gene has CDR1 WNHNN and CDR2 SYGVQD (reference sequence). V was clipped by 0 bases and J by 1 base, with 10 bases between them. The CDR3 region is CASSESGTKSYEQYF. In DNA, the CDR3 is TGCGCCAGCAGTGAGTCAGGAACTAAATCCTACGAGCAGTACTTC.

In its sample, this clonotype was seen many times. The chain combines TRBV5-1 with TRBJ2-3, with D possibly TRBD2 on 6 matching bases. Germline lookup yields CDR1 SGHRS and CDR2 YFSETQ. Trimming took off 7 bases at V and 6 bases at J, with 18 bases between the two ends. The CDR3 runs 14 residues. The CDR3 sequence: CASGGNLGVDTQYF. DNA of the CDR3: TGCGCCAGCGGGGGGAACCTCGGGGTCGATACGCAGTATTTT.

In its sample, this clonotype was seen many times. The CDR3 loop is CSVAPGSEQFF. DNA for the CDR3: TGCAGCGTTGCCCCCGGGTCTGAGCAGTTCTTC. V gene TRBV29-1 combines with J gene TRBJ2-1; D is unclear. Germline CDR1 and CDR2: SQVTM and ANQGSEA. V was pared by 4 bases and J by 9 bases, with 10 bases between. There are 11 residues in the CDR3.

As regards this clonotype: A read error may produce the germline difference seen at one junction end. This sequence joins TRBV14 and TRBJ2-1; 11 bases map to TRBD2. Germline V lookup: CDR1 SGHDN, CDR2 FVKESK. There are 13 residues in the CDR3. The CDR3 region is CASSLAGGPIRLF. CDR3 bases: TGTGCCAGCAGCCTAGCGGGGGGGCCGATTCGTCTCTTC.

In this sample, this clonotype turned up a few times. CDR3 region: CASSEVTDQPQHF. The CDR3 DNA reads as TGTGCCAGCAGTGAAGTGACCGATCAGCCCCAGCATTTT. The chain recombines TRBV6-1 with TRBJ1-5; no reliable D call. Trimming removed 1 base from V and 5 bases from J, with 6 bases in between. Germline V lookup: CDR1 MNHNS, CDR2 SASEGT. The CDR3 contains 13 residues.

This clonotype was seen ten or more times. The rearrangement links TRBV7-2 to TRBJ2-5; possible D gene TRBD1, 6 bases. The V and J ends lost 5 bases and 7 bases respectively, with 11 bases between them. Germline CDR1 SGHTA, CDR2 FQGNSA. The CDR3 totals 12 residues. The CDR3 protein is CASSLEGGTQYF. CDR3 DNA sequence: TGTGCCAGCAGCCTAGAAGGGGGGACCCAGTACTTC.

This clonotype came up many times. V usage is TRBV7-6 and J usage is TRBJ2-7; 7 nucleotides align to TRBD2. This CDR3 contains 14 residues. After removal of 1 base from V and 2 bases from J, the junction contained 2 bases not matched to a gene. Germline CDR1 SGHVS, CDR2 FNYEAQ. In DNA form, the CDR3 reads TGTGCCAGCAGCTTAGATAGCGGGCCCTACGAGCAGTACTTC. It codes for CASSLDSGPYEQYF.

A remark on this clonotype: Since a much larger clone is just one base distant, this may be a read error. CDR3 amino acids: CASSPPPTNEKLFF. The CDR3 bases are TGTGCCAGCAGCCCCCCCCCAACTAATGAAAAACTGTTTTTT. The gene calls are TRBV7-9 and TRBJ1-4; D uncertain. Trimming cost V 5 bases and J 0 bases, with 7 bases left between them. CDR3 length: 14 residues. CDR1 is SEHNR and CDR2 is FQNEAQ in the germline V gene (reference sequence).

This clonotype was observed many times. V gene TRBV10-2 combines with J gene TRBJ1-5; 9 bases agree with TRBD1. Germline loops: CDR1 WSHSY, CDR2 SAAADI. The CDR3 length is 15 residues. V was clipped by 0 bases and J by 8 bases; unmatched bases: 5. Here the CDR3 reads CASSESGQGKKPQHF. CDR3 DNA sequence: TGCGCCAGCAGTGAGTCGGGACAGGGTAAGAAGCCCCAGCATTTT.

This clonotype was observed many times. The chain combines TRBV5-1 with TRBJ2-1, with 9 bases that match TRBD1. Germline CDR1 SGHRS, CDR2 YFSETQ. V was clipped by 3 bases and J by 9 bases; unmatched bases: 7. The length of the CDR3 is 14 residues. CDR3 nucleotide sequence: TGCGCCAGCAGCTCATATGGGACAGGGTCTGAGCAGTTCTTC. Translating it yields CASSSYGTGSEQFF. Complete variable domain (other parts from reference TRBV5-1 and TRBJ2-1): KAGVTQTPRYLIKTRGQQVTLSCSPISGHRSVSWYQQTPGQGLQFLFEYFSETQRNKGNFPGRFSGRQFSNSRSEMNVSTLELGDSALYLCASSSYGTGSEQFFGPGTRLTVL.

This clonotype was seen only a few times. V is TRBV20-1 and J is TRBJ2-3, with 10 positions matching TRBD2. CDR3 length: 19 amino acids. J gave up 4 bases and V 1 base, and 17 bases lay outside the gene matches. CDR1 and CDR2 from the germline V gene are DFQATT and SNEGSKA (reference sequence). The CDR3 is CSARVTGIGSSGSPDTQYF. The CDR3 DNA is TGCAGTGCTAGAGTCACGGGTATCGGATCTAGCGGGAGCCCAGATACGCAGTATTTT.

This clonotype has ten or more counts. V usage is TRBV5-4 and J usage is TRBJ2-7; 7 bases are a match to TRBD1. J gave up 2 bases and V 3 bases, and 2 bases lay outside the gene matches. Germline V gene data show CDR1 as SGHNT and CDR2 as YYREEE (reference sequence). The CDR3 length is 13 residues. Written as DNA, the CDR3 is TGTGCCAGCAGCTCGGACAGGACCTACGAGCAGTACTTC. Amino acid sequence: CASSSDRTYEQYF.

This clonotype has ten or more counts. The V call is TRBV2, the J call TRBJ1-2, with TRBD1 matching over 7 bases. The CDR3 runs to 15 residues. Unmatched junction bases numbered 10, after V lost 3 bases and J lost 6 bases. Germline loops: CDR1 SNHLY, CDR2 FYNNEI. Written as DNA, the CDR3 is TGTGCCAGCAGTGATTTAAACAGGGGAAAGGATGGCTACACCTTC. This gives the protein CASSDLNRGKDGYTF.

This clonotype was seen repeatedly, ten times or more. The J gene is TRBJ2-1, the V gene TRBV11-2; TRBD2 matches 9 bases. Germline CDR1 is SGHAT and CDR2 is FQNNGV. Unmatched junction bases numbered 21, after V lost 7 bases and J lost 8 bases. The CDR3 contains 18 residues. This chain's CDR3 is CASNARGRGGLRFDEQFF. CDR3 coding DNA: TGTGCCAGCAACGCACGAGGGCGGGGGGGGTTAAGGTTCGATGAGCAGTTCTTC.

Many counts were recorded for this clonotype. The CDR3 DNA follows: TGCAGTGCTAGAGTGGTCGAAGCTTTCTTT. This encodes CSARVVEAFF. The chain joins TRBV20-1 to TRBJ1-1; no firm D call. CDR1 is DFQATT and CDR2 is SNEGSKA in the germline V gene (reference sequence). Trimming cost V 1 base and J 8 bases, with 5 bases left between them. This CDR3 spans 10 amino acids.